Listed below are T cell receptor beta chains from one sample, sequenced in a study of T cells after yellow fever vaccination. TCRdb independently ran MiXCR on the 5' RACE reads; one entry per CDR3 protein. The sample consists of 100,000 to 150,000 distinct CDR3 sequences, 7.4% of them appearing once. The specimen comprised CD4+ T cells sorted from PBMCs, sampled approximately 11 days after the first yellow fever vaccination. The origin of the receptors is a man between 18 and 35 years old who received the YFV17D yellow fever vaccine. CDR3s include the opening cysteine and the closing phenylalanine or tryptophan. Each record gives: D gene, V gene, clone size, J gene, CDR3 DNA, CDR3 protein. The D gene is left open where the match is weak. Clone size, where shown, is once, few, many, or a class for clones that have expanded.

D: NA; V: TRBV6-5; size: many; J: TRBJ1-4; DNA: TGTGCCAGCAGTCCCACGACAGGTGGGAATGAAAAACTGTTTTTT; CDR3: CASSPTTGGNEKLFF
D: NA; V: TRBV5-1; size: many; J: TRBJ2-1; DNA: TGCGCCAGCAGCTTGGGTCCTTTCGCGGGTGAGCAGTTCTTC; CDR3: CASSLGPFAGEQFF
D: NA; V: TRBV10-3; size: NA; J: TRBJ2-3; DNA: TGTGCCATTAGGGCAGCGAGCACAGATACGCAGTATTTT; CDR3: CAIRAASTDTQYF
D: NA; V: TRBV5-1; size: NA; J: TRBJ1-6; DNA: TGCGCCAGCATCGTCTTTCCAGGGGCAAATTCACCCCTCCACTTT; CDR3: CASIVFPGANSPLHF
D: NA; V: TRBV20-1; size: many; J: TRBJ1-5; DNA: TGCAGTGCTAGCCTGAACAATCAGCCCCAGCATTTT; CDR3: CSASLNNQPQHF
D: TRBD1; V: TRBV4-3; size: many; J: TRBJ2-2; DNA: TGCGCCAGCAGCCAAGAGAGGACAGGGAGGACCGGGGAGCTGTTTTTT; CDR3: CASSQERTGRTGELFF
D: TRBD1; V: TRBV12-3/TRBV12-4; size: many; J: TRBJ2-3; DNA: TGTGCCAGCACCACTGGACAGGTTTCTAGCACAGATACGCAGTATTTT; CDR3: CASTTGQVSSTDTQYF
D: TRBD2; V: TRBV5-1; size: many; J: TRBJ2-5; DNA: TGCGCCAGCAGCCTAGCGGGGGGGAAAGAGACCCAGTACTTC; CDR3: CASSLAGGKETQYF
D: NA; V: TRBV7-2; size: many; J: TRBJ1-5; DNA: TGTGCCAGCAGCCTCAGGAGGGGCAATCAGCCCCAGCATTTT; CDR3: CASSLRRGNQPQHF
D: NA; V: TRBV18; size: few; J: TRBJ1-1; DNA: TGTGCCAGCTCAGGAGACAGGACTGAAGCTTTCTTT; CDR3: CASSGDRTEAFF
D: TRBD1; V: TRBV4-3; size: many; J: TRBJ2-1; DNA: TGCGCCAGCAGCCAAGTCGGACAGGGTAGTAATGAGCAGTTCTTC; CDR3: CASSQVGQGSNEQFF
D: TRBD2; V: TRBV11-2; size: NA; J: TRBJ2-5; DNA: TGTGCCAGCAGACGGGGGGGGCGGGGGAGTCAAGAGACCCAGTACTTC; CDR3: CASRRGGRGSQETQYF
D: NA; V: TRBV6-2/TRBV6-3; size: many; J: TRBJ2-1; DNA: TGTGCCAGCAGTTACTCCGGGCTAGCTTTCAATGAGCAGTTCTTC; CDR3: CASSYSGLAFNEQFF
D: NA; V: TRBV12-3/TRBV12-4; size: many; J: TRBJ2-2; DNA: TGTGCCAGCAGTTTATCAGGGGTTGTAACCGGGGAGCTGTTTTTT; CDR3: CASSLSGVVTGELFF
D: TRBD1; V: TRBV6-5; size: NA; J: TRBJ1-1; DNA: TGTGCCAGCAGCTATTACAGGGGGCGGATGAACACTGAAGCTTTCTTT; CDR3: CASSYYRGRMNTEAFF
D: NA; V: TRBV7-2; size: many; J: TRBJ2-6; DNA: TGTGCCAGCAGCTTAGCGACTGGGGCCAACGTCCTGACTTTC; CDR3: CASSLATGANVLTF
D: NA; V: TRBV11-3; size: many; J: TRBJ1-6; DNA: TGTGCCAGCAGCCCAGTGGCCGGACGGAATTCACCCCTCCACTTT; CDR3: CASSPVAGRNSPLHF
D: TRBD2; V: TRBV20-1; size: many; J: TRBJ2-5; DNA: TGCAGTGCTGTAGCGGGGAGCCAAGAGACCCAGTACTTC; CDR3: CSAVAGSQETQYF
D: NA; V: TRBV4-3; size: NA; J: TRBJ2-1; DNA: TGCGCCAGCAGCCAAGAGCATCTGAGCTCCTACAATGAGCAGTTCTTC; CDR3: CASSQEHLSSYNEQFF
D: TRBD2; V: TRBV9; size: many; J: TRBJ2-1; DNA: TGTGCCAGTAGCGGGGGGGCCGCCAATGAGCAGTTCTTC; CDR3: CASSGGAANEQFF
D: TRBD1; V: TRBV13; size: few; J: TRBJ2-5; DNA: TGTGCCAGCAGCTTAGTCTGGGAAGGGGGCGCGGGTGAGACCCAGTACTTC; CDR3: CASSLVWEGGAGETQYF
D: NA; V: TRBV5-8; size: many; J: TRBJ2-3; DNA: TGTGCCAGCAGCACCGGACTTCGAGGTGGGGATACGCAGTATTTT; CDR3: CASSTGLRGGDTQYF
D: NA; V: TRBV7-2; size: many; J: TRBJ2-3; DNA: TGTGCCAGCAGGGGGGTTAGCACAGATACGCAGTATTTT; CDR3: CASRGVSTDTQYF
D: NA; V: TRBV20-1; size: NA; J: TRBJ2-2; DNA: TGCAGTGCTAGGGTCCCAGGGCGGTCCGGGGAGCTGTTTTTT; CDR3: CSARVPGRSGELFF
D: TRBD2; V: TRBV7-2; size: many; J: TRBJ2-3; DNA: TGTGCCAGCAGCTTGCTAGCGGGGGGTTCCACAGATACGCAGTATTTT; CDR3: CASSLLAGGSTDTQYF
D: NA; V: TRBV5-5; size: many; J: TRBJ2-3; DNA: TGTGCCAGCAGCTTAGGAGGTCAGGTTACGCAGTATTTT; CDR3: CASSLGGQVTQYF
D: NA; V: TRBV28; size: many; J: TRBJ1-1; DNA: TGTGCCAGCGGGACAAAGGACACTGAAGCTTTCTTT; CDR3: CASGTKDTEAFF
D: TRBD1; V: TRBV7-2; size: many; J: TRBJ1-5; DNA: TGTGCCAGCAGCTTTGACAGGGGTCAGCCCCAGCATTTT; CDR3: CASSFDRGQPQHF
D: TRBD1; V: TRBV7-2; size: many; J: TRBJ2-7; DNA: TGTGCCAGCACCGAAAACAGGGGTCGCGAGCAGTACTTC; CDR3: CASTENRGREQYF
D: NA; V: TRBV10-3; size: many; J: TRBJ1-1; DNA: TGTGCCACCTTCAGAGAGCCCGGTCAGAACACTGAAGCTTTCTTT; CDR3: CATFREPGQNTEAFF
D: NA; V: TRBV3-1; size: few; J: TRBJ1-2; DNA: TGTGCCAGCAGCCAACTCGGGTATGGCTACACCTTC; CDR3: CASSQLGYGYTF
D: TRBD1; V: TRBV5-1; size: many; J: TRBJ2-1; DNA: TGCGCCAGCAGCTCCTGGACAGGCAACAATGAGCAGTTCTTC; CDR3: CASSSWTGNNEQFF
D: TRBD1; V: TRBV2; size: many; J: TRBJ1-1; DNA: TGTGCCAGCGGTAGGGACAGGGGGCGCAGGGACACTGAAGCTTTCTTT; CDR3: CASGRDRGRRDTEAFF
D: NA; V: TRBV18; size: NA; J: TRBJ1-1; DNA: TGTGCCAGCTCACCAGTGAGGGGGAACACTGAAGCTTTCTTT; CDR3: CASSPVRGNTEAFF
D: NA; V: TRBV4-2; size: many; J: TRBJ2-7; DNA: TGTGCCAGCAGCCAAGATAACAGGAGGACCTACGAGCAGTACTTC; CDR3: CASSQDNRRTYEQYF
D: NA; V: TRBV3-1; size: many; J: TRBJ1-2; DNA: TGTGCCAGCAGCCTGGAAGCCAGGGGAAGTGGCTACACCTTC; CDR3: CASSLEARGSGYTF
D: NA; V: TRBV5-1; size: many; J: TRBJ2-5; DNA: TGCGCCAGCAGCTTGGCGGGGACGTCCCAAGAGACCCAGTACTTC; CDR3: CASSLAGTSQETQYF
D: NA; V: TRBV19; size: few; J: TRBJ2-6; DNA: TGTGCCAGTAGTATTAATTGGGTTCTCGACTCTGGGGCCAACGTCCTGACTTTC; CDR3: CASSINWVLDSGANVLTF
D: NA; V: TRBV6-6; size: many; J: TRBJ1-2; DNA: TGTGCCAGCAGGAAAGACGGACTCTATGGCTACACCTTC; CDR3: CASRKDGLYGYTF
D: NA; V: TRBV10-2; size: many; J: TRBJ1-4; DNA: TGCGCCAGCAGTGAATATGGGGGTACAACTAATGAAAAACTGTTTTTT; CDR3: CASSEYGGTTNEKLFF
D: TRBD1; V: TRBV14; size: few; J: TRBJ2-3; DNA: TGTGCCAGCAGCCAAGATCTACGGACAGGCTACCGAGATACGCAGTATTTT; CDR3: CASSQDLRTGYRDTQYF
D: NA; V: TRBV27; size: many; J: TRBJ1-5; DNA: TGTGCCAGCAGTTTATTACCCCGGGACCAGCCCCAGCATTTT; CDR3: CASSLLPRDQPQHF
D: TRBD1; V: TRBV5-4; size: many; J: TRBJ2-1; DNA: TGTGCCAGCAGCCCTGAGGCACAGGGGGTCTCCTACAATGAGCAGTTCTTC; CDR3: CASSPEAQGVSYNEQFF